This T cell receptor beta chain originates from a study of OX40 agonist ivuxolimab in advanced cancers. The table came from immunoSEQ multiplex PCR; TCRdb's copy has only in-frame clones and leaves some out. Of over 35,000 clones in the sample, about 86% were seen once. The CDR3 sequence is 15 residues long. Germline V gene data show CDR1 as MDHEN and CDR2 as SYDVKM. Trimming shortened V by 6 bases and J by 0 bases, and 15 bases separated the two germline ends. The receptor was isolated from an adult with an advanced solid tumor such as melanoma, head and neck, liver or kidney cancer. The chain employs TRBV28 and TRBJ2-7; D is undetermined. Material: CD4+ or CD8+ T cells sorted from blood, obtained in a trial of the OX40 agonist ivuxolimab. CDR3 nucleotides: TGTGCCAGCAGCCCCCGTCAGGCCGGCTCCTACGAGCAGTACTTC. As protein: CASSPRQAGSYEQYF.